The source of this TCR beta chain is a study of patients and donors after allogeneic stem cell transplantation. CDR3 length: 15 residues. The germline gives CDR1 MGHDK, CDR2 SYGVNS. The V and J ends lost 0 bases and 3 bases respectively, with 8 bases between them. TCRdb processed the RT-PCR reads anew with MiXCR; each CDR3 protein has one entry. The table has around 23,000 distinct CDR3 sequences, approximately 43% seen once. A few counts support this clonotype. This TCR came from a human donor who was either an allogeneic HSCT recipient or a stem cell or donor lymphocyte infusion donor (not recorded which). It is not recorded whose cells these are; they may come from a transplant donor. What was sequenced was blood, either unsorted or a sorted T cell fraction (not recorded which). This chain links TRBV25-1 with TRBJ1-4; D not resolved. CDR3 residues: CASSEYRIANEKLFF. In DNA, the CDR3 is TGTGCCAGCAGTGAATACAGGATTGCTAATGAAAAACTGTTTTTT.